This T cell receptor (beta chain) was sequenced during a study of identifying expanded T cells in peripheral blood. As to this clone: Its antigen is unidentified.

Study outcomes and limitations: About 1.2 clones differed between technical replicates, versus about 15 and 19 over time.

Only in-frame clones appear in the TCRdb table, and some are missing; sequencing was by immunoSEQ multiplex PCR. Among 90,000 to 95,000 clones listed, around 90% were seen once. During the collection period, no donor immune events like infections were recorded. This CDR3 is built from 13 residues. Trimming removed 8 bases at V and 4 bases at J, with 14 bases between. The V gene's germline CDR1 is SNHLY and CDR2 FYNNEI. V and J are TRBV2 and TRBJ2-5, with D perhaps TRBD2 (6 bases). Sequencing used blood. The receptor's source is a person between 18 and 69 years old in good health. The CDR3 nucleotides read TGTGCCAGCCGTGCGGGGTCGACAGAGACCCAGTACTTC. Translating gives CASRAGSTETQYF.